This passage covers 27 T cell receptor beta chains from one sample sequenced in a study of T cells after yellow fever vaccination. Each CDR3 protein gets one entry after TCRdb re-called the 5' RACE reads with MiXCR. Among fewer than 350,000 distinct CDR3 sequences listed, about 8.7% were seen once. This sample comprised PBMCs, obtained on the day of the first yellow fever vaccination. These receptors originate from a man between 18 and 35 years old who received the YFV17D yellow fever vaccine.

This clonotype appeared many times. The chain links TRBV7-9 to TRBJ2-1; 7 nucleotides line up with TRBD1. The V segment lost 5 bases and the J segment 5 bases; nucleotides outside the gene matches: 9. The length of the CDR3 is 15 residues. Germline assignment: CDR1 SEHNR and CDR2 FQNEAQ (reference sequence). CDR3 in amino acids: CASSIGWDRDNEQFF. CDR3 bases: TGTGCCAGCAGCATTGGATGGGACAGAGACAATGAGCAGTTCTTC.

The chain joins TRBV5-1 to TRBJ2-1; D is possibly TRBD1 (5 bases). Germline lookup yields CDR1 SGHRS and CDR2 YFSETQ. V was clipped by 2 bases and J by 6 bases, with 15 bases between them. The CDR3 covers 15 residues. The CDR3 nucleotides read TGCGCCAGCAGCTTTTGGTCCAGGGCTGGCAATGAGCAGTTCTTC. As protein: CASSFWSRAGNEQFF.

The CDR3 loop reads CSATDPRNTDTQYF. CDR3 coding DNA: TGCAGTGCTACGGACCCTAGAAACACAGATACGCAGTATTTT. The chain combines TRBV20-1 with TRBJ2-3; no firm D call. Germline CDR1 and CDR2: DFQATT and SNEGSKA (reference sequence). CDR3 length: 14 amino acids. The V end lost 4 bases, the J end lost 2 bases, and 13 bases lay between the germline ends.

The chain is built from TRBV7-8 and TRBJ2-7, with 7 bases matching TRBD2. This CDR3 is 17 amino acids long. Germline CDR1 and CDR2: SGHVS and FQNEAQ. V shed 5 bases and J 2 bases; nucleotides not matched to a gene: 15. This CDR3 is CASSRGSGHPGTYEQYV. The DNA of the CDR3 is TGTGCCAGCAGCCGCGGGAGCGGACACCCCGGAACCTACGAGCAGTACGTC.

The rearrangement uses TRBV10-3 and TRBJ2-2; D unresolved. The germline V and J ends were trimmed by 10 bases and 4 bases, with 10 bases remaining between them. CDR1 and CDR2 from the germline V gene are ENHRY and SYGVKD. There are 12 residues in the CDR3. In DNA, the CDR3 is TGTGCCACCATAGGATTCACCGGGGAGCTGTTTTTT. It is translated as CATIGFTGELFF.

This chain connects TRBV6-2 or TRBV6-3 to TRBJ2-3, with TRBD2 identical over 15 bases. V lost 6 bases, J lost 0 bases, and 13 bases stayed unmatched. Germline CDR1 MNHEY, CDR2 SVGEGT. The CDR3 is 20 residues long. CDR3: CASSLIPGTSGGFSTDTQYF. The DNA for the CDR3 is TGTGCCAGCAGCCTAATACCTGGGACTAGCGGGGGGTTCAGCACAGATACGCAGTATTTT.

There are a few counts of this clonotype. The CDR3 DNA reads TGTGCCAGCAGCTCCCACAGGGGGCGCGGCTACGAGCAGTACTTC. Its protein is CASSSHRGRGYEQYF. The rearrangement uses TRBV7-2 and TRBJ2-7; 9 nucleotides align to TRBD1. CDR1 is SGHTA, CDR2 FQGNSA, per germline. V gave up 4 bases and J gave up 3 bases; unmatched junction bases: 7. This CDR3 comprises 15 residues.

In this sample, this clonotype turned up many times. V is TRBV28 and J is TRBJ2-1, with D perhaps matching TRBD2 (6 bases). The ends were cut back, 6 bases at V and 10 bases at J, with 19 bases in the middle. Per germline, CDR1 MDHEN and CDR2 SYDVKM. This CDR3 has 14 residues. The CDR3 DNA sequence: TGTGCCAGCAGAAACCCAGGAGGGTTGGGCGAGCAGTTCTTC. Its protein product is CASRNPGGLGEQFF.

The rearrangement joins TRBV6-1 to TRBJ2-3; D is perhaps TRBD1 (7 bases). Germline loops: CDR1 MNHNS, CDR2 SASEGT. Trimming removed 5 bases from V and 4 bases from J, with 19 bases in between. The CDR3 is 16 residues long. CDR3 amino acids: CASSPLGQGGADTQYF. For the CDR3, the DNA is TGTGCCAGCAGTCCCCTGGGGCAGGGGGGTGCAGATACGCAGTATTTT.

V and J are TRBV29-1 and TRBJ2-3, with TRBD1 matching 7 bases. The CDR3 covers 15 residues. V lost 3 bases and J lost 1; bases outside the gene matches: 7. The germline V gene has CDR1 SQVTM and CDR2 ANQGSEA. The CDR3 nucleotides read TGCAGCGTTGAGTCCGACAGGGTTGGCACAGATACGCAGTATTTT. As protein: CSVESDRVGTDTQYF.

The rearrangement links TRBV5-1 to TRBJ1-4; D is unclear. From germline, CDR1 is SGHRS and CDR2 YFSETQ. The V end lost 0 bases, the J end lost 7 bases, and 25 bases lay between the germline ends. CDR3 length: 19 amino acids. CDR3 sequence: CASSLGPGSFIRYIEKLFF. As DNA, the CDR3 is TGCGCCAGCAGCTTGGGCCCTGGATCTTTCATCCGGTACATTGAAAAACTGTTTTTT.

This chain connects TRBV7-9 to TRBJ2-7; D is uncertain. Trimming pared 3 bases from V and 4 bases from J, leaving 10 bases between. Germline CDR1 reads SEHNR; CDR2 reads FQNEAQ (reference sequence). This CDR3 has 13 residues. The CDR3 nucleotides are TGTGCCAGCAGCTTTGGCAGTATTTACGAGCAGTACTTC. It is translated as CASSFGSIYEQYF.

The V gene is TRBV5-1, the J gene TRBJ1-2; D gene ambiguous. The CDR3 loop spans 15 amino acids. V dropped 2 bases and J dropped 3 bases, with 14 bases sitting between them. The germline V gene encodes CDR1 SGHRS and CDR2 YFSETQ. The CDR3 spells CASSFRAPNYYGYTF. The CDR3 DNA is TGCGCCAGCAGCTTCCGGGCACCTAACTACTATGGCTACACCTTC.

This clonotype was seen a few times. This chain joins TRBV5-4 and TRBJ1-2, with D perhaps matching TRBD1 (5 bases). The CDR3 is 16 amino acids. Germline values: CDR1 SGHNT, CDR2 YYREEE (reference sequence). V was clipped by 0 bases and J by 1 base, with 13 bases between them. The CDR3 nucleotides are TGTGCCAGCAGCTTGGGATCCCAGGGTCGTAACTATGGCTACACCTTC. It encodes CASSLGSQGRNYGYTF. Using reference TRBV5-4 and TRBJ1-2 for the parts outside the CDR3, the full variable domain is ETGVTQSPTHLIKTRGQQVTLRCSSQSGHNTVSWYQQALGQGPQFIFQYYREEENGRGNFPPRFSGLQFPNYSSELNVNALELDDSALYLCASSLGSQGRNYGYTFGSGTRLTVV.

This clonotype has just a few counts. This chain connects TRBV20-1 to TRBJ2-2; 11 nucleotides line up with TRBD2. Germline V gives CDR1 DFQATT, CDR2 SNEGSKA (reference sequence). The CDR3 spans 15 residues. J gave up 1 base and V 5 bases, and 3 bases lay outside the gene matches. The CDR3 nucleotides read TGCAGTGCTCTACTAGCGGGGGTGAACACCGGGGAGCTGTTTTTT. Amino acid sequence: CSALLAGVNTGELFF.

This clonotype has a handful of counts. The chain's CDR3 is CASSLDGTAGQYV. The CDR3 coding sequence is TGTGCCAGCAGCTTAGATGGGACAGCTGGTCAGTACGTC. V and J are TRBV11-2 and TRBJ2-7, with 7 bases lining up with TRBD1. The germline V gene has CDR1 SGHAT and CDR2 FQNNGV. The CDR3 has 13 amino acids. With 0 bases clipped from V and 10 bases from J, the junction kept 6 bases outside the gene matches.

The genes are TRBV4-1 and TRBJ2-2; perhaps TRBD2 as D (5 bases). From germline, CDR1 is MGHRA and CDR2 YSYEKL. The CDR3 spans 13 residues. V shed 1 base and J shed 7 bases, with 7 bases lying between them. As DNA, the CDR3 is TGCGCCAGCAGCCAAGTACGGGGCGGGGAGCTGTTTTTT. The encoded protein is CASSQVRGGELFF.

Only a few counts were recorded for this clonotype. The chain uses TRBV6-2 or TRBV6-3 and TRBJ1-2; 7 bases agree with TRBD1. This CDR3 contains 18 residues. Per the germline V gene, CDR1 is MNHEY and CDR2 is SVGEGT. J gave up 0 bases and V 1 base, and 11 bases lay outside the gene matches. CDR3 sequence reads: CASSYYWTGSTTNYGYTF. CDR3 sequence (DNA): TGTGCCAGCAGTTACTACTGGACAGGTTCGACCACTAACTATGGCTACACCTTC.

This clonotype occurred a few times. The chain has TRBV28 and TRBJ1-3; D gene ambiguous. The CDR3 loop spans 15 amino acids. Looked up from germline, CDR1 is MDHEN and CDR2 is SYDVKM. Deletions cut 3 bases from V and 0 bases from J, with 9 bases between. This CDR3 reads CASSLITASGNTIYF. CDR3 bases: TGTGCCAGCAGTTTGATCACAGCCTCTGGAAACACCATATATTTT.

This clonotype came up a few times. The chain recombines TRBV27 with TRBJ2-1, with 7 positions matching TRBD2. V dropped 4 bases and J dropped 3; count of bases not matched to a gene: 3. Germline V gene sequence: CDR1 MNHEY, CDR2 SMNVEV (reference sequence). This CDR3 is built from 14 residues. CDR3 bases: TGTGCCAGCAGTTCTCGGGGGGACTACAATGAGCAGTTCTTC. Its protein product is CASSSRGDYNEQFF.

This clonotype was observed a handful of times. The rearrangement joins TRBV7-2 to TRBJ2-7; 8 bases line up with TRBD1. Trimming removed 3 bases from V and 3 bases from J; junction bases left unmatched: 4. The length of the CDR3 is 14 residues. Germline lookup yields CDR1 SGHTA and CDR2 FQGNSA. CDR3 loop: CASSLDRDRYEQYF. The CDR3 coding sequence is TGTGCCAGCAGCTTGGACAGGGACCGCTACGAGCAGTACTTC.

The table lists this clonotype with many counts. This chain joins TRBV10-3 and TRBJ2-3; 8 bases align to TRBD1. This CDR3 region has 14 residues. J lost 3 bases, V lost 6 bases, and 5 bases had no gene match. The germline V gene encodes CDR1 ENHRY and CDR2 SYGVKD. This chain's CDR3 is CAIRAQGGTDTQYF. In DNA, the CDR3 is TGTGCCATCAGAGCACAGGGGGGAACAGATACGCAGTATTTT.

This clonotype occurred many times. This chain uses TRBV24-1 with TRBJ1-5, with D hard to call. V was trimmed by 2 bases and J by 6 bases, leaving 10 bases between them. The germline V gene encodes CDR1 KGHDR and CDR2 SFDVKD. CDR3 length: 14 amino acids. CDR3 region: CATSDSYGGQPQHF. In DNA, the CDR3 is TGTGCCACCAGTGATTCGTATGGAGGTCAGCCCCAGCATTTT.

This clonotype was recorded a few times. The rearrangement links TRBV20-1 to TRBJ2-3; 7 positions match TRBD2. CDR1 DFQATT and CDR2 SNEGSKA come from the germline V gene (reference sequence). This CDR3 region has 14 residues. J lost 5 bases, V lost 2 bases, and 7 bases had no gene match. The CDR3 DNA reads as TGCAGTGCTAGACCAGCGGGGTCGAGAGATACGCAGTATTTT. It specifies CSARPAGSRDTQYF.

The chain couples TRBV11-2 to TRBJ1-5; 7 nucleotides line up with TRBD1. The J segment lost 1 base and the V segment lost 1 base, leaving 10 bases of the junction unmatched. Germline CDR1 and CDR2: SGHAT and FQNNGV. This CDR3 is 18 amino acids long. This chain's CDR3 is CASSLGPPGQISNQPQHF. The DNA of the CDR3 is TGTGCCAGCAGCTTAGGACCGCCGGGACAGATAAGCAATCAGCCCCAGCATTTT. Full variable domain (remainder filled in from reference TRBV11-2 and TRBJ1-5): EAGVAQSPRYKIIEKRQSVAFWCNPISGHATLYWYQQILGQGPKLLIQFQNNGVVDDSQLPKDRFSAERLKGVDSTLKIQPAKLEDSAVYLCASSLGPPGQISNQPQHFGDGTRLSIL.

This clonotype was counted between two and nine times. The rearrangement joins TRBV7-2 to TRBJ2-3; 11 bases map to TRBD1. The V segment lost 4 bases and the J segment 5 bases; nucleotides outside the gene matches: 8. Germline V lookup: CDR1 SGHTA, CDR2 FQGNSA. The CDR3 covers 16 residues. The CDR3 DNA sequence: TGTGCCAGCAGCTCGTTCCGGGACAGGGGGGAAGATACGCAGTATTTT. This codes for CASSSFRDRGEDTQYF.

The rearrangement uses TRBV20-1 and TRBJ1-6; 11 bases fit TRBD1. The CDR3 extends over 16 amino acids. Germline-derived CDR1 and CDR2 are DFQATT and SNEGSKA (reference sequence). Losses at the gene ends were 1 base for V and 7 bases for J; bases not matched to a gene: 6. As DNA, the CDR3 is TGCAGTGCTAGAGCTCCGGACAGGGGGCGCAATTCACCCCTCCACTTT. This sequence encodes CSARAPDRGRNSPLHF.